These 13 T cell receptor beta chains were all obtained from the same sample, sequenced in a study of response to subunit inactivated influenza vaccine. TCRdb passed the RT-PCR reads through MiXCR, listing each CDR3 protein once. This sample carries more than 550,000 distinct CDR3 sequences, about 11% of them seen once, and the ten largest clones take approximately 10%. These same records also appear under a second study, on T cells expressing NK-cell markers. That work states: In generating TCR beta cDNA, 5'RACE template switching with UMIs was used.

This specimen was PBMCs from blood, taken on the day of vaccination. The receptors come from a man aged 45-65 years who received an inactivated influenza vaccine.

This clonotype showed up just a few times. This chain uses TRBV6-9 with TRBJ2-5, with a possible D match to TRBD2 (9 bases). The germline V gene encodes CDR1 MNHGY and CDR2 SVAAGI. CDR3 size: 23 residues. V lost 2 bases, J lost 5 bases, and 39 bases lay in between. The CDR3 region has the DNA TGTGCCAGCAGTTATATCAGAGCGGGTGGACAGGGCGGGATAGCGGGAGATCCGGAGACCCAGTACTTC. As protein: CASSYIRAGGQGGIAGDPETQYF.

The J gene is TRBJ2-3, the V gene TRBV4-1; D possibly corresponds to TRBD1 (5 bases). This CDR3 spans 15 amino acids. Trimming shortened V by 3 bases and J by 0 bases, and 10 bases separated the two germline ends. Germline CDR1 MGHRA, CDR2 YSYEKL. The CDR3 DNA follows: TGCGCCAGCAGCCAGTTAGGGGCTAGCACAGATACGCAGTATTTT. Translation gives CASSQLGASTDTQYF.

This chain uses TRBV7-8 with TRBJ1-6, with D tentatively TRBD1 (5 bases). V dropped 3 bases and J dropped 8 bases, with 17 bases sitting between them. The CDR3 length is 16 residues. Germline V CDR1 and CDR2: SGHVS, FQNEAQ. CDR3 nucleotides: TGTGCCAGCAGCTTGGTCCGACAGAGACGATATTCACCCCTCCACTTT. This sequence encodes CASSLVRQRRYSPLHF. The entire variable domain, with the rest obtained from reference TRBV7-8 and TRBJ1-6, is as follows: GAGVSQSPRYKVAKRGQDVALRCDPISGHVSLFWYQQALGQGPEFLTYFQNEAQLDKSGLPSDRFFAERPEGSVSTLKIQRTQQEDSAVYLCASSLVRQRRYSPLHFGNGTRLTVT.

This chain joins TRBV7-8 and TRBJ1-1; the D is unclear. The CDR3 is 15 residues long. Looked up from germline, CDR1 is SGHVS and CDR2 is FQNEAQ. The V and J ends lost 5 bases and 5 bases respectively, with 18 bases between them. CDR3 in amino acids: CASSPLEGRRTEAFF. CDR3 nucleotides: TGTGCCAGCAGCCCCCTCGAAGGGAGAAGAACTGAAGCTTTCTTT.

This clonotype was seen more than once but under ten times. The chain combines TRBV24-1 with TRBJ2-2; D might be TRBD1 (6 bases). Per the germline V gene, CDR1 is KGHDR and CDR2 is SFDVKD. This CDR3 is built from 16 residues. V shed 3 bases and J shed 1 base, with 11 bases lying between them. The CDR3 sequence is CATSDTGQRNTGELFF. CDR3 bases: TGTGCCACCAGTGATACGGGACAACGGAACACCGGGGAGCTGTTTTTT.

Many counts were recorded for this clonotype. The V gene is TRBV29-1, the J gene TRBJ2-3; 8 bases map to TRBD2. CDR3 length equals 15 residues. Germline V CDR1 and CDR2: SQVTM, ANQGSEA. The CDR3 sequence: CTTSGAGGRTDTQYF. The CDR3, as DNA: TGCACTACAAGCGGTGCGGGAGGCCGCACAGATACGCAGTATTTT.

This clonotype was observed a handful of times. The chain uses TRBV3-1 and TRBJ2-1; TRBD1 matches at 8 bases. V gave up 3 bases and J gave up 7 bases; unmatched junction bases: 8. Germline V CDR1 and CDR2: LGHDT, YNNKEL (reference sequence). CDR3 length equals 15 residues. CDR3 in amino acids: CASSQMQTGANEQFF. The CDR3 nucleotides are TGTGCCAGCAGCCAGATGCAGACAGGGGCAAATGAGCAGTTCTTC.

V gene TRBV29-1 combines with J gene TRBJ2-5; no firm D call. Trimming removed 5 bases at V and 5 bases at J, with 15 bases between. The CDR3 sequence is 13 residues long. From germline, CDR1 is SQVTM and CDR2 ANQGSEA. The CDR3 nucleotides read TGCAGCGTTAGCCGGGCCCTTGGGGAGACCCAGTACTTC. It encodes CSVSRALGETQYF. Supplemented by reference TRBV29-1 and TRBJ2-5, the full variable domain reads SAVISQKPSRDICQRGTSLTIQCQVDSQVTMMFWYRQQPGQSLTLIATANQGSEATYESGFVIDKFPISRPNLTFSTLTVSNMSPEDSSIYLCSVSRALGETQYFGPGTRLLVL.

This clonotype was seen ten or more times. The chain links TRBV7-9 to TRBJ2-5; D might be TRBD1 or TRBD2, each matching 5 bases. Germline lookup yields CDR1 SEHNR and CDR2 FQNEAQ (reference sequence). Trimming removed 3 bases from V and 2 bases from J, with 10 bases in between. There are 14 residues in the CDR3. DNA of the CDR3: TGTGCCAGCAGCTTGGGGACCGAACAAGAGACCCAGTACTTC. Its translation is CASSLGTEQETQYF.

A few counts support this clonotype. This rearrangement joins TRBV11-2 to TRBJ2-3; the D is unclear. The CDR3 covers 13 residues. In germline, CDR1 is SGHAT, CDR2 FQNNGV. Trimming shortened V by 1 base and J by 4 bases, and 6 bases separated the two germline ends. The chain's CDR3 is CASSLGYSDTQYF. The DNA of the CDR3 is TGTGCCAGCAGCTTAGGATACTCAGATACGCAGTATTTT.

This chain links TRBV7-9 with TRBJ1-1; tentative D call: TRBD1 (5 bases). V was clipped by 6 bases and J by 4 bases, with 15 bases between them. The CDR3 consists of 14 residues. Per germline, CDR1 SEHNR and CDR2 FQNEAQ (reference sequence). The CDR3 reads CASRNLERGTEAFF. DNA of the CDR3: TGTGCCAGCAGGAACCTGGAGAGGGGCACTGAAGCTTTCTTT.

The chain combines TRBV24-1 with TRBJ2-1, with D hard to call. V dropped 1 base and J dropped 5 bases, with 14 bases sitting between them. Germline V gene sequence: CDR1 KGHDR, CDR2 SFDVKD. CDR3 length: 16 residues. The CDR3 loop is CATSDFRASSHNEQFF. The CDR3 DNA sequence: TGTGCCACCAGTGATTTTAGGGCATCTTCACACAATGAGCAGTTCTTC.

V and J are TRBV29-1 and TRBJ2-1; no clear D. V shed 7 bases and J shed 9 bases, with 13 bases lying between them. CDR1 and CDR2 (germline): SQVTM, ANQGSEA. The CDR3 loop spans 11 amino acids. The CDR3 bases are TGCAGCGGCTCTAGTTCACTTGAGCAGTTCTTC. Its protein is CSGSSSLEQFF.